This is a list of T cell receptor beta chains from one sample in a study of T cell responses to AZD1222 COVID-19 vaccine. TCRdb's table, derived via immunoSEQ multiplex PCR, lists solely in-frame clones and lacks some. The profile shows roughly 130,000 clones, roughly 92% of them singletons. Here the sequenced sample was peripheral blood, taken 28 days after the second AZD1222 dose. The receptor source for this set is an adult who received the AZD1222 COVID-19 vaccine. Both conserved end residues are part of each CDR3. D genes are given only for firm matches. Not all rows give a size; the values are once, few, many and, for expanded clones, a class.

>.|TRBJ1-5|TRBV4-1|.
TGCGCCAGCAGCCAAGACCCCAATCAGCCCCAGCATTTT
CASSQDPNQPQHF
>TRBD1|TRBJ2-5|TRBV12-3/TRBV12-4|.
TGTGCCAGCAGTTTGGACAGGCAAGAGACCCAGTACTTC
CASSLDRQETQYF
>.|TRBJ2-1|TRBV7-2|.
TGTGCCAGCAGCTTAGCAGCGGACAATGAGCAGTTCTTC
CASSLAADNEQFF
>.|TRBJ2-1|TRBV4-3|.
TGCGCCAGCAGCCAAGATTACGGTAGAGATGAGCAGTTCTTC
CASSQDYGRDEQFF
>.|TRBJ2-7|TRBV28|.
TGTGCCAGCAGTTTAACCCGGGCTAGTCACTACGAGCAGTACTTC
CASSLTRASHYEQYF
>.|TRBJ2-7|TRBV3-1/TRBV3-2|.
TGTGCCAGCAGCCAAGCGACAGTATACGAGCAGTACTTC
CASSQATVYEQYF
>TRBD1|TRBJ1-2|TRBV6-5|once
TGTGCCAGCAGTCTTCCGGGACAGGATGGCTACACCTTC
CASSLPGQDGYTF
>TRBD2|TRBJ2-3|TRBV10-1|.
TGCGCCAGCAGCGGGACTAGCGGGGGGGCCCCACGAGATACGCAGTATTTT
CASSGTSGGAPRDTQYF
>TRBD2|TRBJ2-2|TRBV7-6|.
TGTGCCAGCAGCCGGGAAACGGGGGGGCCGAACACCGGGGAGCTGTTTTTT
CASSRETGGPNTGELFF
>TRBD1|TRBJ2-7|TRBV18|.
TGTGCCAGCTCACCCTCCCCGGGACAGGGGATCTACGAGCAGTACTTC
CASSPSPGQGIYEQYF
>TRBD1|TRBJ1-6|TRBV11-3|.
TGTGCCAGCAGCTTCGGACAGGGGGGCAACACACCCCTCCACTTT
CASSFGQGGNTPLHF
>TRBD1|TRBJ1-6|TRBV5-5|.
TGTGCCAGCAGCTCACCGGGACAGGGTAATTCACCCCTCCACTTT
CASSSPGQGNSPLHF
>.|TRBJ1-2|TRBV9|.
TGTGCCAGCAGCGTAGATGGCAGGGGCAACTATGGCTACACCTTC
CASSVDGRGNYGYTF
>.|TRBJ2-7|TRBV7-3|.
TGTGCCAGCAGCCGGGAGTCCTACTACGAGCAGTACTTC
CASSRESYYEQYF
>.|TRBJ2-3|TRBV5-6|.
TGTGCCAGCAGCTTTGGGCCCTCGGGGGATACGCAGTATTTT
CASSFGPSGDTQYF
>.|TRBJ2-5|TRBV6-6|once
TGTGCCAGCAGTTACTTGAGGGACTCCCAAGAGACCCAGTACTTC
CASSYLRDSQETQYF
>.|TRBJ2-1|TRBV7-3|.
TGTGCCAGCAGCTTAAGTGGTAGCGCCAATGAGCAGTTCTTC
CASSLSGSANEQFF
>.|TRBJ2-7|TRBV7-2|.
TGTGCCAGCAGCTCCAGGGTTTCAACCTACGAGCAGTACTTC
CASSSRVSTYEQYF
>.|TRBJ2-7|TRBV23-1|.
TGCGCCAGCAGTCAATCTTCCCGGCCTAGAACGAGCGAGCAGTACTTC
CASSQSSRPRTSEQYF
>.|TRBJ1-1|TRBV4-3|.
TGCGCCAGCAAAACTTCGACGGGAAACACTGAAGCTTTCTTT
CASKTSTGNTEAFF
>.|TRBJ1-1|TRBV3-1/TRBV3-2|.
TGTGCCAGCAGCCAAGGGAAAGGGAGTGTCACTGAAGCTTTCTTT
CASSQGKGSVTEAFF
>.|TRBJ1-3|TRBV9|.
TGTGCCAGCAGCGTAGATCCTAAGGCTCAAAACTCTGGAAACACCATATATTTT
CASSVDPKAQNSGNTIYF
>.|TRBJ1-1|TRBV29-1|.
TGCAGCGTTGTTAAAGGGGGGGGGTTGAACACTGAAGCTTTCTTT
CSVVKGGGLNTEAFF
>.|TRBJ1-1|TRBV5-1|.
TGCGCCAGCAGCTCGGGGCCCATGAACACTGAAGCTTTCTTT
CASSSGPMNTEAFF
>.|TRBJ1-1|TRBV27|.
TGTGCCAGCAGTTTAACGGTGAACACTGAAGCTTTCTTT
CASSLTVNTEAFF
>.|TRBJ2-3|TRBV19|.
TGTGCCAGTAGTACCCGTCGACAGGGAGGAATCACAGATACGCAGTATTTT
CASSTRRQGGITDTQYF
>.|TRBJ2-7|TRBV6-6|.
TGTGCCAGCACACAAACCCGGGACGCCGGCGGCCTCGAGCAGTACTTC
CASTQTRDAGGLEQYF
>.|TRBJ2-6|TRBV6-2/TRBV6-3|.
TGTGCCAGCAGTTTCAGAGTTTCTGGGGCCAACGTCCTGACTTTC
CASSFRVSGANVLTF
>.|TRBJ2-2|TRBV18|once
TGTGCCAGCTCAACCACGAACACCGGGGAGCTGTTTTTT
CASSTTNTGELFF
>TRBD1|TRBJ2-7|TRBV28|.
TGTGCCAGCAGACCCACAGGGGGCACCCGTGGATTCACTTACGAGCAGTACTTC
CASRPTGGTRGFTYEQYF
>TRBD1|TRBJ1-5|TRBV6-1|.
TGTGCCAGCAGTGAAGCAGGGGGCTCCGATCAGCCCCAGCATTTT
CASSEAGGSDQPQHF
>.|TRBJ1-5|TRBV10-3|.
TGTGCCATCCGGGACAGCAATCAGCCCCAGCATTTT
CAIRDSNQPQHF
>TRBD1|TRBJ1-2|TRBV7-8|.
TGTGCCAGCAGCCCCCCACCCGGGACAGGGAGCCTCTATGGCTACACCTTC
CASSPPPGTGSLYGYTF
>.|TRBJ2-7|TRBV27|.
TGTGCCAGCAGTTTAAGATTGATAGCATACGAGCAGTACTTC
CASSLRLIAYEQYF
>.|TRBJ1-3|TRBV20-1|.
TGCAGTGCTAGTGGGAGAGATGGAAACACCATATATTTT
CSASGRDGNTIYF
>.|TRBJ2-3|TRBV7-2|.
TGTGCCAGCAGCTTCGGGGTGTCAGAGATTGATACGCAGTATTTT
CASSFGVSEIDTQYF
>.|TRBJ1-6|TRBV6-5|.
TGTGCCAGCAGTTACCCGGCAGTCGGTTCACCCCTCCACTTT
CASSYPAVGSPLHF
>.|TRBJ1-5|TRBV4-3|.
TGCGCCAGCAGCCAAGATTTCGGGGTACATCAGCCCCAGCATTTT
CASSQDFGVHQPQHF
>.|TRBJ2-7|TRBV20-1|.
TGCAGTGCTTCCGGGGGACGCGAGCAGTACTTC
CSASGGREQYF
>TRBD1|TRBJ2-5|TRBV9|.
TGTGCCAGCAGCGTAGTACAGGGGGGCCCCCAAGAGACCCAGTACTTC
CASSVVQGGPQETQYF
>TRBD1|TRBJ2-5|TRBV19|.
TGTGCCAGTAGCGGCGACAGGGAAGAGACCCAGTACTTC
CASSGDREETQYF
>TRBD2|TRBJ2-1|TRBV19|few
TGTGCCAGTAGTGACATTTTGAGCGGGAGGCCATACAATGAGCAGTTCTTC
CASSDILSGRPYNEQFF
>.|TRBJ1-6|TRBV7-8|.
TGTGCCAGCAGCCCCCGGGACATTACAAATTCACCCCTCCACTTT
CASSPRDITNSPLHF
>.|TRBJ1-1|TRBV6-5|.
TGTGCCGGAGCTACACTGAACACTGAAGCTTTCTTT
CAGATLNTEAFF
>.|TRBJ2-7|TRBV7-9|.
TGTGCCAGCAGCTTAGGTTCACTCTACGAGCAGTACTTC
CASSLGSLYEQYF
>.|TRBJ1-2|TRBV19|.
TGTGCCAGCCGGGTCCAGGGATCCTATGGCTACACCTTC
CASRVQGSYGYTF